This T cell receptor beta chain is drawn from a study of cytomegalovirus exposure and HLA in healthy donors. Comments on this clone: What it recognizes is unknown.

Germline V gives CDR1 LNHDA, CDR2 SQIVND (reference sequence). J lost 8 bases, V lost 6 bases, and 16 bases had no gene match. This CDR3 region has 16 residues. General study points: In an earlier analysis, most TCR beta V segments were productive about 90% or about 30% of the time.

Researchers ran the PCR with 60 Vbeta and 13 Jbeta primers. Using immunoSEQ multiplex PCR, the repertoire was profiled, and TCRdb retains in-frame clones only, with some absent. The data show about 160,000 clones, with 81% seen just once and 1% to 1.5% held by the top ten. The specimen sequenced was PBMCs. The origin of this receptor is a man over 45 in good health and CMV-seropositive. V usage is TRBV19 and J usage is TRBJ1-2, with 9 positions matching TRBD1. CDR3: CASSMLGTGIIGGYTF. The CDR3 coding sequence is TGTGCCAGTAGCATGTTGGGGACAGGGATAATAGGAGGCTACACCTTC.